The rows below give T cell receptor beta chains drawn from one sample of a study of blood T cells in healthy people across ages. TCRdb independently ran MiXCR on the 5' RACE reads; one entry per CDR3 protein. Of hundreds of thousands of distinct CDR3 sequences listed, about 34% are singletons. The source material was blood. Receptors originate from an elderly woman in good health. CDR3s include the opening cysteine and the closing phenylalanine or tryptophan. A D gene is named only where the DNA matches it firmly. Expanded clones are given a class, and other clones once, few, many or no size at all.

TRBJ2-5 TRBV7-2 NA NA CASSPTFDRERETQDF TGTGCCAGCAGTCCAACGTTCGACAGGGAGCGGGAGACCCAGGACTTC
TRBJ2-7 TRBV10-3 many NA CAISESGGPGEQYF TGTGCCATCAGTGAGTCGGGGGGGCCGGGAGAGCAGTACTTC
TRBJ2-1 TRBV7-6 many TRBD2 CASSLGDGLAGDNEQFF TGTGCCAGCAGCCTAGGGGATGGACTAGCGGGGGACAATGAGCAGTTCTTC
TRBJ2-3 TRBV7-9 many NA CASSLIPRGSFTDTQYF TGTGCCAGCAGCTTAATACCCAGGGGTTCCTTCACAGATACGCAGTATTTT
TRBJ1-1 TRBV12-3/TRBV12-4 once TRBD1 CASRGDRLNTEAFF TGTGCCAGCAGGGGGGACAGGTTGAACACTGAAGCTTTCTTT
TRBJ2-7 TRBV2 few NA CASRLGVSYEQYF TGTGCCAGCAGATTGGGAGTGAGCTACGAGCAGTACTTC
TRBJ2-2 TRBV9 NA NA CASSVRGFNTGELFF TGTGCCAGCAGCGTACGAGGTTTTAACACCGGGGAGCTGTTTTTT
TRBJ1-4 TRBV28 NA TRBD1 CASSFARGDEKLFF TGTGCCAGCAGTTTTGCCAGGGGGGATGAAAAACTGTTTTTT
TRBJ2-3 TRBV5-6 many NA CASSFPQGTQYF TGTGCCAGCAGTTTCCCCCAGGGTACGCAGTATTTT
TRBJ2-1 TRBV20-1 many NA CSARGQGRRARDNEQFF TGCAGTGCTAGAGGACAGGGAAGGAGGGCTCGAGACAATGAGCAGTTCTTC
TRBJ1-4 TRBV2 NA NA CASRVQVFGEKLFF TGTGCCAGCAGGGTACAGGTCTTCGGAGAAAAACTGTTTTTT
TRBJ1-5 TRBV6-1 many NA CASSDLGDSYQPQHF TGTGCCAGCAGTGACCTAGGGGACTCTTATCAGCCCCAGCATTTT
TRBJ2-5 TRBV5-1 many NA CASSSPGRRQETQYF TGCGCCAGCAGCTCCCCGGGACGGAGACAAGAGACCCAGTACTTC
TRBJ2-5 TRBV6-5 many TRBD1 CASTGTGGFFETQYF TGTGCCAGCACCGGGACAGGGGGCTTTTTTGAGACCCAGTACTTC
TRBJ2-2 TRBV6-1 many NA CASSDHGGPNTGELFF TGTGCCAGCAGTGATCACGGGGGGCCGAACACCGGGGAGCTGTTTTTT
TRBJ2-7 TRBV20-1 few TRBD1 CSARGETGYLEQYF TGCAGTGCTAGAGGAGAGACAGGGTACCTCGAGCAGTACTTC
TRBJ1-2 TRBV5-4 NA TRBD1 CASSFRQGPLYGYTF TGTGCCAGCAGCTTTAGACAGGGGCCGCTCTATGGCTACACCTTC
TRBJ1-1 TRBV20-1 NA NA CSAWTAVNTEAFF TGCAGTGCGTGGACAGCGGTGAACACTGAAGCTTTCTTT
TRBJ2-5 TRBV7-8 many TRBD2 CASSWDYKQETQYF TGTGCCAGCAGCTGGGACTATAAACAAGAGACCCAGTACTTC
TRBJ2-1 TRBV6-5 many TRBD2 CASSPLAGGPYGYNEQFF TGTGCCAGCAGTCCACTAGCGGGGGGGCCCTATGGCTACAATGAGCAGTTCTTC
TRBJ1-1 TRBV7-3 NA NA CASSRSGANTEAFF TGTGCCAGCAGCAGATCCGGGGCGAACACTGAAGCTTTCTTT
TRBJ1-5 TRBV20-1 NA NA CSAWSYGQPQHF TGCAGTGCCTGGTCGTACGGACAGCCCCAGCATTTT
TRBJ2-1 TRBV7-2 NA NA CASSLQGLHNEQFF TGTGCCAGCAGCTTACAGGGACTTCACAATGAGCAGTTCTTC
TRBJ2-5 TRBV25-1 many NA CASTRPGRGETQYF TGTGCCAGCACCAGGCCGGGGCGGGGAGAGACCCAGTACTTC